This TCR beta chain is from a study of blood T cell repertoires in COVID-19. Study details: The study drew acute and convalescent COVID-19 samples from the United States, Italy and Spain.

The CDR3 totals 14 residues. Germline V lookup: CDR1 MNHEY, CDR2 SVGEGT. V lost 5 bases to trimming and J lost 6 bases; unmatched junction nucleotides: 6. Original processing notes: Scientists estimated how many nucleated cells there were by amplifying reference gene primers. Repertoires were generated with immunoSEQ multiplex PCR, while TCRdb's copy carries only in-frame clones and drops some. Clone size and the V and J calls come from that table; the DNA yielded D and trimming. The sample carries around 290,000 clones, approximately 87% recorded once. The chain employs TRBV6-2 or TRBV6-3 and TRBJ2-1; 8 nucleotides match TRBD1. Sequenced material: peripheral blood. This TCR was sampled from a woman between 45 and 65 years old who had recovered from COVID-19. CDR3 sequence reads: CASSTGQVVNEQFF. The CDR3 DNA reads as TGTGCCAGCAGTACGGGACAGGTCGTCAATGAGCAGTTCTTC.